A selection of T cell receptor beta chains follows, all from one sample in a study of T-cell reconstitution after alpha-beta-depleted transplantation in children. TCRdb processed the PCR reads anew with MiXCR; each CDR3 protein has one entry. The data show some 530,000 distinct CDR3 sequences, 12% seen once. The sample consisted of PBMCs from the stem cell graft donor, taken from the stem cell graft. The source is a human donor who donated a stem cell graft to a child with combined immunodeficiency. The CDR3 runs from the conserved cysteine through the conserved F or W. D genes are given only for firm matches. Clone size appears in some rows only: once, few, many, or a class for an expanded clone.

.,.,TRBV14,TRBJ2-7,TGTGCCAGCAGCCCCCTGGAGGCATCTAACTCCTACGAGCAGTACTTC,CASSPLEASNSYEQYF
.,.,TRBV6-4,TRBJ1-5,TGTGCCAGCAGTGATTCAGGACTCGATAATCAGCCCCAGCATTTT,CASSDSGLDNQPQHF
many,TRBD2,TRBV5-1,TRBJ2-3,TGCGCCAGCAGCCATCCGCTAGCGGGAGATACGCAGTATTTT,CASSHPLAGDTQYF
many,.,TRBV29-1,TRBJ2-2,TGCAGCGCACGACAGCATTCGAACACCGGGGAGCTGTTTTTT,CSARQHSNTGELFF
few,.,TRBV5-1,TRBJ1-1,TGCGCCAGCAGCTTGAGTGTGGGGGTCCCGACTTTCTTT,CASSLSVGVPTFF
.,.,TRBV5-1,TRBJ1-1,TGCGCCAGCAGCTTGTTCCCAGGGAGCACTGAAGCTTTCTTT,CASSLFPGSTEAFF
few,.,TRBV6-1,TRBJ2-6,TGTGCCAGCAGCCGCAGTATTGTCTCTGGGGCCAACGTCCTGACTTTC,CASSRSIVSGANVLTF
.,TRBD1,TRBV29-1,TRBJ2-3,TGCAGCGGATCCGACAGGGCACGGGATACGCAGTATTTT,CSGSDRARDTQYF
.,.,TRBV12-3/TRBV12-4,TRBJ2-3,TGTGCCAGCACTACCCCAGGTTCGACAGATACGCAGTATTTT,CASTTPGSTDTQYF
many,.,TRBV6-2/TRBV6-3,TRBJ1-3,TGTGCCAGCAGTTACGGGACCGATGGAAACACCATATATTTT,CASSYGTDGNTIYF
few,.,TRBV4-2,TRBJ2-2,TGTGCCAGCAGCCAAGATTCCAGCGGAAACCCTAACACCGGGGAGCTGTTTTTT,CASSQDSSGNPNTGELFF
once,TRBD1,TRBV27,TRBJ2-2,TGTGCCAGCAGTTCGGCCGGGACACAGGGGACCGGGGAGCTGTTTTTT,CASSSAGTQGTGELFF
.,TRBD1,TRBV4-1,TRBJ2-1,TGCGCCAGCAGCCCGCCCGGGACAGCTTACAATGAGCAGTTCTTC,CASSPPGTAYNEQFF
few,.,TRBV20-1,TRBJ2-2,TGCAGTGCTAGTCACCGGACAGTCAACACCGGGGAGCTGTTTTTT,CSASHRTVNTGELFF
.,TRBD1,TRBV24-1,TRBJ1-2,TGTGCCACCAGTGATTCTCTCCCACCGGGACAGCCTTTCTATGGCTACACCTTC,CATSDSLPPGQPFYGYTF
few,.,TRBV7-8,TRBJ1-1,TGTGCCAGCAGCCCTCTCTCCGGACGGTTGAACACTGAAGCTTTCTTT,CASSPLSGRLNTEAFF
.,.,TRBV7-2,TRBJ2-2,TGTGCCAGCAGCCCGGTGGGTCCCGGGGAGCTGTTTTTT,CASSPVGPGELFF
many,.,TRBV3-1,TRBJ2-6,TGTGCCAGCGGGTCCGCTGGGGCCAACGTCCTGACTTTC,CASGSAGANVLTF
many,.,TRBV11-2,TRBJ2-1,TGTGCCAGCAGCTTAGCCCCCAGGGCCCACAATGAGCAGTTCTTC,CASSLAPRAHNEQFF
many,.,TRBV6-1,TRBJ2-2,TGTGCCAGCAGTCAAAAATATGGGGTCGGGGAGCTGTTTTTT,CASSQKYGVGELFF
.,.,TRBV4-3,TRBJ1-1,TGCGCCAGCAGCCAGTGGGGTGGTGAAGCTTTCTTT,CASSQWGGEAFF
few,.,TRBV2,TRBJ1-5,TGTGCCAGCAGGGCGGGACATCTCGCTCAGCCCCAGCATTTT,CASRAGHLAQPQHF
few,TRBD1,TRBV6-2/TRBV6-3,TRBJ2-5,TGTGCCAGCAGACCCGACAGGGAAGAGACCCAGTACTTC,CASRPDREETQYF
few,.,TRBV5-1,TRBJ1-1,TGCGCCAGCAGCTTGGCCCCAGTGAACACTGAAGCTTTCTTT,CASSLAPVNTEAFF
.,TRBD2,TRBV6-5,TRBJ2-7,TGTGCCAGCAGTTACGAGGGACTAGCGGGGGAGATGCAGTACTTC,CASSYEGLAGEMQYF
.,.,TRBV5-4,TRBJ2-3,TGTGCCAGCAGCCAAAACACAGATACGCAGTATTTT,CASSQNTDTQYF
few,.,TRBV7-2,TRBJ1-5,TGTGCCAGCAGCTTGATCGGAGGGAGCAATCAGCCCCAGCATTTT,CASSLIGGSNQPQHF
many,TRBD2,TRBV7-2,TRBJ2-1,TGTGCCAGCAGCCTAACTAGCGGGGGGTTCAATGAGCAGTTCTTC,CASSLTSGGFNEQFF
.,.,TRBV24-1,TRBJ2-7,TGTGCCACCAGTGAGGGGCCTCCACCCTACGAGCAGTACTTC,CATSEGPPPYEQYF
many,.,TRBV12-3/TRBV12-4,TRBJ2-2,TGTGCCAGCAGTAGGGCGACGAACACCGGGGAGCTGTTTTTT,CASSRATNTGELFF